These 24 T cell receptor beta chains originate from one sample sequenced in a study of blood T cell repertoires in COVID-19. Measured with immunoSEQ multiplex PCR; TCRdb has only the in-frame clones, and not every one. The sample includes 300,000 to 450,000 clones, 85% seen only once; the top ten take 3.5% to 4%. Source material: peripheral blood. These receptor sequences come from a woman between 18 and 29 years old with acute or convalescent COVID-19.

This clone appeared a single time. The V call is TRBV28, the J call TRBJ1-2; perhaps TRBD1 as D (5 bases). There are 19 residues in the CDR3. Germline CDR1 reads MDHEN; CDR2 reads SYDVKM. Between the trimmed V and J ends, which lost 6 bases and 1 base, there was a span of 27 bases. DNA of the CDR3: TGTGCCAGCAGCCCAAACCAATTTTTCCGGGTGCAGGGTAACTATGGCTACACCTTC. Encoded protein: CASSPNQFFRVQGNYGYTF.

V gene TRBV19 combines with J gene TRBJ1-5; D ambiguous. CDR1 and CDR2 (germline): LNHDA, SQIVND (reference sequence). The CDR3 consists of 13 residues. Trimming cost V 5 bases and J 6 bases, with 11 bases left between them. In DNA, the CDR3 is TGTGCCAGTAGTCTCACCCTCAGTCAGCCCCAGCATTTT. It encodes CASSLTLSQPQHF.

V is TRBV6-5 and J is TRBJ1-6; D remains ambiguous. V lost 7 bases to trimming and J lost 6 bases, with 16 bases between them. Germline CDR1 MNHEY, CDR2 SVGAGI. This CDR3 has 15 residues. CDR3 bases: TGTGCCAGCACTAGCCCGGTCTTCGGTAATTCACCCCTCCACTTT. This encodes CASTSPVFGNSPLHF.

This rearrangement joins TRBV15 to TRBJ2-7; perhaps TRBD1 as D (6 bases). Germline loops: CDR1 LNHNV, CDR2 YYDKDF (reference sequence). The CDR3 is 16 residues long. V was trimmed by 0 bases and J by 3 bases, leaving 15 bases between them. CDR3: CATSRDWERGIYEQYF. In nucleotides, the CDR3 is TGTGCCACCAGCAGAGATTGGGAGAGGGGGATCTACGAGCAGTACTTC.

This clone has just one count. V usage is TRBV6-5 and J usage is TRBJ1-5; tentative D call: TRBD1 (5 bases). This CDR3 is built from 15 residues. Trimming left V 6 bases short and J 5 bases short, with 17 bases between. CDR1 and CDR2 from the germline V gene are MNHEY and SVGAGI. The CDR3 spells CASSLTVERHQPQHF. DNA of the CDR3: TGTGCCAGCAGCCTGACAGTGGAGAGGCATCAGCCCCAGCATTTT.

The chain is built from TRBV9 and TRBJ1-1; no clear D. Trimming took off 1 base at V and 3 bases at J, with 7 bases between the two ends. The length of the CDR3 is 13 residues. From germline, CDR1 is SGDLS and CDR2 YYNGEE. CDR3 bases: TGTGCCAGCAGCGTACTAAGTTACACTGAAGCTTTCTTT. Translation gives CASSVLSYTEAFF.

The chain is built from TRBV28 and TRBJ1-1; unclear D gene. The V end lost 4 bases, the J end lost 7 bases, and 10 bases lay between the germline ends. The CDR3 consists of 12 residues. Germline CDR1 and CDR2: MDHEN and SYDVKM. The CDR3 sequence: CASSYPQIEAFF. CDR3 bases: TGTGCCAGCAGTTACCCACAGATTGAAGCTTTCTTT.

J is TRBJ1-5 and V is TRBV12-3 or TRBV12-4; 10 positions match TRBD1. The CDR3 contains 12 residues. Trimming took 2 bases from V and 16 from J; bases not matched to a gene: 5. The CDR3: CASSLLGQGQHF. CDR3 coding DNA: TGTGCCAGCAGTTTATTGGGACAGGGGCAACATTTT.

J is TRBJ2-2 and V is TRBV3-1 (or the pseudogene TRBV3-2), with a weak D call TRBD2 (5 bases). The CDR3 runs 12 residues. The V gene lost 8 bases and the J gene lost 1 base, with 5 bases spanning the gap. Germline V gene sequence: CDR1 LGHDT, CDR2 YNNKEL (reference sequence). This CDR3 reads CASGLNTGELFF. The CDR3 DNA sequence: TGTGCCAGCGGACTGAACACCGGGGAGCTGTTTTTT.

This chain connects TRBV9 to TRBJ2-3; TRBD1 matches 7 bases. V was pared by 3 bases and J by 2 bases, with 6 bases of the junction left unmatched. The germline gives CDR1 SGDLS, CDR2 YYNGEE. The CDR3 spans 15 residues. This chain's CDR3 is CASSAGGYYTDTQYF. The CDR3 nucleotides read TGTGCCAGCAGCGCAGGGGGTTACTACACAGATACGCAGTATTTT.

The V call is TRBV21-1, the J call TRBJ1-1. TRBV21-1 corresponds to a pseudogene. The CDR3 runs to 15 residues. The CDR3 sequence is CASSARSEVSTEAFF. The CDR3 nucleotides are TGTGCCAGCAGCGCCCGCAGTGAGGTAAGCACTGAAGCTTTCTTT.

The V and J genes are TRBV5-6 and TRBJ2-7; D is perhaps TRBD1 (5 bases). Per germline, CDR1 SGHDT and CDR2 YYEEEE. Trimming removed 1 base from V and 7 bases from J, with 12 bases in between. CDR3 length: 13 amino acids. The DNA of the CDR3 is TGTGCCAGCAGCTTGAGTCAGGGTGGAGAGCAGTACTTC. Its translation: CASSLSQGGEQYF.

CDR3 bases: TGTGCTAGTGATGGAGCCCGCCAAGCTTTCTTT. It encodes CASDGARQAFF. The V and J genes are TRBV12-5 and TRBJ1-1; unclear D gene. V was pared by 7 bases and J by 9 bases, with 12 bases between. Germline assignment: CDR1 LGHNT and CDR2 FRNRAP. The CDR3 length is 11 residues.

The rearrangement links TRBV5-1 to TRBJ2-5, with 12 bases identical to TRBD2. V gave up 4 bases and J gave up 5 bases; unmatched junction bases: 9. This CDR3 comprises 16 residues. Germline V gene data show CDR1 as SGHRS and CDR2 as YFSETQ. CDR3 loop: CASSDGLAGPLETQYF. CDR3 DNA: TGCGCCAGCAGCGACGGACTAGCGGGGCCTTTGGAGACCCAGTACTTC.

The V gene is TRBV5-1, the J gene TRBJ2-3; the match to TRBD1 covers 7 bases. V was pared by 4 bases and J by 4 bases, with 12 bases of the junction left unmatched. The CDR3 has 16 amino acids. The germline V gene has CDR1 SGHRS and CDR2 YFSETQ. The CDR3 nucleotides are TGCGCCAGCAGCACTGGACAGGCCGTGGTTCCAGATACGCAGTATTTT. This sequence encodes CASSTGQAVVPDTQYF.

The sample holds one count of this clone. CDR3 sequence reads: CASTFRDRGNYGYTF. In DNA form, the CDR3 reads TGTGCCAGCACGTTCCGGGACAGGGGTAACTATGGCTACACCTTC. The chain links TRBV2 to TRBJ1-2; TRBD1 matches 10 bases. The CDR3 has 15 residues. Germline V gene lookup returns CDR1 SNHLY and CDR2 FYNNEI. J was trimmed by 1 base and V by 7 bases; bases with no gene match: 6.

The chain recombines TRBV28 with TRBJ2-3; 8 bases align to TRBD1. Trimming at V came to 6 bases and at J to 4 bases, leaving 9 bases not matched to a gene. Germline CDR1 and CDR2: MDHEN and SYDVKM. The length of the CDR3 is 15 residues. The CDR3 protein is CASSPRTGWPDTQYF. For the CDR3, the DNA is TGTGCCAGCAGCCCACGGACAGGGTGGCCAGATACGCAGTATTTT.

The chain uses TRBV4-1 and TRBJ1-5; 9 positions match TRBD1. The CDR3 totals 15 residues. V trimming: 4 bases; J trimming: 3 bases; junction bases outside the gene matches: 4. CDR1 MGHRA and CDR2 YSYEKL come from the germline V gene. The CDR3 DNA follows: TGCGCCAGCAGCCGGGACAGGGACCTCAATCAGCCCCAGCATTTT. Encoded protein: CASSRDRDLNQPQHF.

This clone was observed once. This chain joins TRBV7-8 and TRBJ2-5; tentative D call: TRBD1 (6 bases). V shed 2 bases and J shed 5 bases, with 12 bases lying between them. The germline CDR1 and CDR2 sequences are SGHVS and FQNEAQ. The CDR3 totals 14 residues. In DNA, the CDR3 is TGTGCCAGCAGCTTATATGGGGGCGGGGAGACCCAGTACTTC. The encoded protein is CASSLYGGGETQYF.

The chain couples TRBV9 to TRBJ2-6, with TRBD1 identical over 9 bases. Germline V gene data show CDR1 as SGDLS and CDR2 as YYNGEE. The trim removed 3 bases at V and 2 bases at J, leaving 6 bases unmatched. The CDR3 runs 17 residues. In DNA, the CDR3 is TGTGCCAGCAGCGCCCGGGACAGGGAGGCTGGGGCCAACGTCCTGACTTTC. Protein sequence: CASSARDREAGANVLTF. The entire variable domain, with the rest obtained from reference TRBV9 and TRBJ2-6, is as follows: DSGVTQTPKHLITATGQRVTLRCSPRSGDLSVYWYQQSLDQGLQFLIQYYNGEERAKGNILERFSAQQFPDLHSELNLSSLELGDSALYFCASSARDREAGANVLTFGAGSRLTVL.

The rearrangement uses TRBV5-8 and TRBJ1-2; tentatively, D is TRBD1 (5 bases). Trimming took 3 bases from V and 6 from J, leaving 15 bases between them. Germline V gene data show CDR1 as SGHTS and CDR2 as YDEGEE. The CDR3 runs 14 residues. The DNA for the CDR3 is TGTGCCAGCAGCTCGGGGGTTTCGGTGGATGGCTACACCTTC. Translated: CASSSGVSVDGYTF.

The rearrangement joins TRBV6-2 or TRBV6-3 to TRBJ1-5; 7 bases fit TRBD1. The CDR3 runs to 15 residues. J was trimmed by 4 bases and V by 0 bases; bases with no gene match: 3. CDR1 is MNHEY and CDR2 is SVGEGT in the germline V gene. CDR3 in DNA: TGTGCCAGCAGTTACTCACAGGGGCCTAATCAGCCCCAGCATTTT. Its protein is CASSYSQGPNQPQHF.

The chain combines TRBV7-9 with TRBJ2-7; D possibly corresponds to TRBD1 (5 bases). The CDR3 is made up of 16 amino acids. V was cut by 3 bases and J by 4 bases, with 19 bases left in between. Germline V lookup: CDR1 SEHNR, CDR2 FQNEAQ (reference sequence). The DNA of the CDR3 is TGTGCCAGCAGCTTCCCCGTGCAGGGTGAAAGGTACGAGCAGTACTTC. As protein: CASSFPVQGERYEQYF.

This sequence joins TRBV28 and TRBJ2-1; a weak D match, TRBD1 (5 bases). This CDR3 contains 14 residues. V gave up 5 bases and J gave up 3 bases, with 11 bases separating them. Germline CDR1 reads MDHEN; CDR2 reads SYDVKM. DNA of the CDR3: TGTGCCAGCAGTCGATTGGACAACTACAATGAGCAGTTCTTC. Protein: CASSRLDNYNEQFF.